Here is one T cell receptor beta chain with its context. The sample comes from a study of neurological immune-mediated disorders. Study-level information: The study included 34 multiple sclerosis patients, some 31 relapsing-remitting and 3 secondary progressive.

Trimming removed 2 bases at V and 0 bases at J, with 8 bases between. The CDR3 extends over 16 amino acids. CDR1 is KGHSH, CDR2 LQKENI, per germline. TCRdb itself ran the 5' RACE reads through MiXCR, one entry per CDR3 protein. The data show roughly 59,000 distinct CDR3 sequences, over 5% seen once. This TCR was recovered from a human donor with multiple sclerosis. The donor label of this sample is uncertain. V is TRBV18 and J is TRBJ1-6, with D unresolved. The sample was PBMCs. This CDR3 reads CASSPSGGSYNSPLHF. The CDR3 DNA is TGTGCCAGCTCACCATCCGGAGGCTCCTATAATTCACCCCTCCACTTT.